This T cell receptor beta chain was identified during a study of cytomegalovirus exposure and HLA in healthy donors. Whole-study results and caveats: TCR beta sequences numbering 15,000 to 20,000 were associated with HLA alleles at 0.05 false discovery rate in a later analysis. Evidence from a later analysis indicated that most CMV-associated TCR beta chains looked HLA-restricted.

For this clone: As yet, its antigen is unknown.

The PCR used 60 Vbeta and 13 Jbeta primers. Original handling: The count from a later analysis was 79 million or so unique TCR beta chains, approximately 9.9 million of them shared. Sequenced by immunoSEQ multiplex PCR; TCRdb stores in-frame clones only, minus some. Clone size and the V and J calls come from that table; the DNA yielded D and trimming. Of about 120,000 clones listed, 60% to 80% were seen once; the top ten hold 2.5% to 3.5%. The CDR3 extends over 15 amino acids. Germline CDR1 KGHSH, CDR2 LQKENI. The germline V and J ends were trimmed by 3 bases and 2 bases, with 13 bases remaining between them.

This clonotype was obtained from a woman between 45 and 65 years old in good health and CMV-seronegative. Source material: PBMCs. The chain has TRBV18 and TRBJ2-5; a weak D match, TRBD1 (6 bases). CDR3 region: CASSPTDSLQETQYF. DNA of the CDR3: TGTGCCAGCTCACCGACGGACAGCCTACAAGAGACCCAGTACTTC.